The rows below give T cell receptor beta chains drawn from one sample of a study of shared clonotypes between healthy human individuals. Only in-frame clones appear in the TCRdb table, and some are missing; sequencing was by immunoSEQ multiplex PCR. Among 550,000 to 850,000 clones listed, over 60% were seen once. Input material: memory CD4+ T cells sorted from blood. The receptors stem from a woman aged 25 to 39 in good health. The CDR3 runs from the conserved cysteine through the conserved F or W. Fields, in order: CDR3 length, V gene, CDR3 protein.

cdr3_length: 13; v_call: TRBV2; cdr3_aa: CASSLGRVDTQYF
cdr3_length: 16; v_call: TRBV5-6; cdr3_aa: CASSDPGQANTGELFF
cdr3_length: 16; v_call: TRBV9; cdr3_aa: CASSVGGGSGRGTQYF
cdr3_length: 16; v_call: TRBV7-9; cdr3_aa: CASSRPGQEDTGELFF
cdr3_length: 14; v_call: TRBV6-6; cdr3_aa: CASSTVRGGGGYTF
cdr3_length: 17; v_call: TRBV6-4; cdr3_aa: CASRLKDRPESNQPQHF
cdr3_length: 11; v_call: TRBV20-1; cdr3_aa: CSASRGNTIYF
cdr3_length: 14; v_call: TRBV7-9; cdr3_aa: CASSLATELPEAFF
cdr3_length: 17; v_call: TRBV25-1; cdr3_aa: CASSPMPHGTGEETQYF
cdr3_length: 14; v_call: TRBV18; cdr3_aa: CASSAGGVEEKLFF
cdr3_length: 15; v_call: TRBV5-1; cdr3_aa: CASSLTSGSYNEQFF
cdr3_length: 16; v_call: TRBV18; cdr3_aa: CASSPRGAGSGNTIYF
cdr3_length: 13; v_call: TRBV19; cdr3_aa: CASRLIGNSPLHF
cdr3_length: 11; v_call: TRBV6-6; cdr3_aa: CASRGSYEQYF
cdr3_length: 13; v_call: TRBV6-5; cdr3_aa: CASRDRGRGKLFF
cdr3_length: 17; v_call: TRBV10-2; cdr3_aa: CASSELAGGSKYNEQFF
cdr3_length: 13; v_call: TRBV29-1; cdr3_aa: CSVTGGTNQPQHF
cdr3_length: 15; v_call: TRBV18; cdr3_aa: CASSPFAGDTGELFF
cdr3_length: 15; v_call: TRBV7-6; cdr3_aa: CASSRWTGEGETQYF
cdr3_length: 15; v_call: TRBV18; cdr3_aa: CASSPAQGQTYGYTF
cdr3_length: 16; v_call: TRBV4-2; cdr3_aa: CASSRTIGSGANVLTF
cdr3_length: 17; v_call: TRBV27; cdr3_aa: CASNRGTDRSSYNEQFF
cdr3_length: 13; v_call: TRBV10-3; cdr3_aa: CAMMTGPGNTIYF
cdr3_length: 13; v_call: TRBV30; cdr3_aa: CAWEFGIGTEAFF
cdr3_length: 14; v_call: TRBV4-1; cdr3_aa: CASSHVPGPNVLTF